This T cell receptor (beta chain) was found in a study of spatial heterogeneity in lung cancer. Germline V gene lookup returns CDR1 SNHLY and CDR2 FYNNEI. This CDR3 has 12 residues. Trimming took off 5 bases at V and 10 bases at J, with 14 bases between the two ends. TCRdb ran MiXCR on the 5' RACE reads and lists one entry per CDR3 protein. In the table there are approximately 40,000 distinct CDR3 sequences, around 7.1% of which are singletons. This sample's time point: sample taken at primary tumor resection. No cell sorting; template was whole RNA from tumor, lung tissue or PBMC. This TCR came from a female donor with early-stage non-small cell lung cancer. Sequenced material: PBMCs, taken at surgery. This chain uses TRBV2 with TRBJ1-1, with D possibly being TRBD1 (5 bases). The CDR3 DNA is TGTGCCAGCAGTCCGGGACCCCTGGGAGCTTTCTTT. As protein: CASSPGPLGAFF. Filled out from reference TRBV2 and TRBJ1-1, the complete variable domain reads EPEVTQTPSHQVTQMGQEVILRCVPISNHLYFYWYRQILGQKVEFLVSFYNNEISEKSEIFDDQFSVERPDGSNFTLKIRSTKLEDSAMYFCASSPGPLGAFFGQGTRLTVV.